The subject of this entry is one TCR beta chain. What it recognizes is unknown. About 39,000 genome equivalents of blood DNA were amplified for TRB. The data derive from a study of T cell clusters in autoimmune cytopenias. Study-wide findings and caveats: Primary autoimmune cytopenia patients seemingly lacked the physiological T cell clusters found in healthy donors.

Multiplex touch-down PCR amplified TRB using TRB-A and TRB-B pools in one tube. Following a re-call of the multiplex PCR reads, TCRdb has one entry per CDR3 protein and lacks DNA. Found here are 6,000 to 7,000 distinct CDR3 sequences; the top ten clones hold approximately 7.6%. Germline CDR1 is ENHRY and CDR2 is SYGVKD. The CDR3 runs to 15 residues. The sample was also linked to a second study, of T cell repertoires in aging, cancer and after chemotherapy. That paper notes: Healthy donor repertoires were recorded over several months to years and showed clear clonal overlap.

The sequencing sample was made of peripheral blood. The clonotype was recovered from a human donor in good health. The chain carries TRBV10-3 and TRBJ1-5. The CDR3 region is CAISESGSRNQPQHF.